These T cell receptor beta chains were read from a single sample in a study of blood T cell repertoires in COVID-19. Here immunoSEQ multiplex PCR was the method, and the copy in TCRdb shows in-frame clones only, minus some. This table holds 170,000 or so clones, roughly 79% found once. Material: peripheral blood. These receptor sequences come from a woman between 65 and 79 years old with acute or convalescent COVID-19. The CDR3 runs from the conserved cysteine through the conserved F or W. D genes are given only for firm matches. Expanded clones get a size class; other rows say once, few or many, or leave the size out.

v_gene	len	j_gene	d_gene	abundance	CDR3nt	CDR3aa
TRBV10-3	17	TRBJ2-1	TRBD1	NA	TGTGCCATCAGTGACATAGGGACAGGAAAAAACTACAATGAGCAGTTCTTC	CAISDIGTGKNYNEQFF
TRBV29-1	15	TRBJ2-7	TRBD2	NA	TGCAGCGTTGCTGGGGCCGGGACTAGCGCCTACGAGCAGTACTTC	CSVAGAGTSAYEQYF
TRBV29-1	16	TRBJ2-3	NA	once	TGCAGCGTTGAAGGCCTGTCGAGGGTCGGCACAGATACGCAGTATTTT	CSVEGLSRVGTDTQYF
TRBV6-5	15	TRBJ2-1	NA	NA	TGTGCCAGCAGTAACCGGGACGGGAGTTACAATGAGCAGTTCTTC	CASSNRDGSYNEQFF
TRBV19	15	TRBJ1-5	NA	NA	TGTGCCAGTAGTAGCACAGACAGATCAAATCAGCCCCAGCATTTT	CASSSTDRSNQPQHF
TRBV10-3	13	TRBJ2-5	TRBD1	NA	TGTGCCATCAGACAGGGGGCCCAAGAGACCCAGTACTTC	CAIRQGAQETQYF
TRBV11-2	14	TRBJ1-3	NA	NA	TGTGCCAGCAGCTTAGGTCCGTCTGGAAACACCATATATTTT	CASSLGPSGNTIYF
TRBV6-1	14	TRBJ1-5	TRBD1	NA	TGTGCCAGCAGTGAACCGACAGGGATTCAGCCCCAGCATTTT	CASSEPTGIQPQHF
TRBV19	15	TRBJ1-3	TRBD1	NA	TGTGCCAGTAATACAGGGGCCTTCTCTGGAAACACCATATATTTT	CASNTGAFSGNTIYF
TRBV27	14	TRBJ1-6	NA	NA	TGTGCCAGCAGATGGAGCGAACCTGATTCACCCCTCCACTTT	CASRWSEPDSPLHF
TRBV24-1	18	TRBJ2-1	TRBD2	NA	TGTGCCACCAGTGATTCGAGAATGACTAGCAGCCTCTACAATGAGCAGTTCTTC	CATSDSRMTSSLYNEQFF
TRBV2	11	TRBJ2-7	NA	NA	TGTGCCAGCAATGACAGGTACGAGCAGTACTTC	CASNDRYEQYF
TRBV7-3	14	TRBJ1-6	NA	few	TGTGCCAGCAGCTCGGACTCTAATAATTCACCCCTCCACTTT	CASSSDSNNSPLHF
TRBV19	16	TRBJ2-2	TRBD2	NA	TGTGCCAGTAGCCTGGGACTAGCGGGAGCATCCGGGGAGCTGTTTTTT	CASSLGLAGASGELFF
TRBV24-1	16	TRBJ2-7	TRBD2	NA	TGTGCCACCCAGTTCCTTCTAGCGGGATTTGGATACGAGCAGTACTTC	CATQFLLAGFGYEQYF
TRBV5-1	15	TRBJ2-3	TRBD1	NA	TGCGCCAGCAGCTCAACAGGGGCGGCGGAAGATACGCAGTATTTT	CASSSTGAAEDTQYF
TRBV6-5	13	TRBJ1-4	TRBD1	few	TGTGCCACTACTTGGACAGGGAATGAAAAACTGTTTTTT	CATTWTGNEKLFF
TRBV24-1	13	TRBJ1-5	NA	NA	TGTGCCACCTCCCCGGGTGTCAATCAGCCCCAGCATTTT	CATSPGVNQPQHF